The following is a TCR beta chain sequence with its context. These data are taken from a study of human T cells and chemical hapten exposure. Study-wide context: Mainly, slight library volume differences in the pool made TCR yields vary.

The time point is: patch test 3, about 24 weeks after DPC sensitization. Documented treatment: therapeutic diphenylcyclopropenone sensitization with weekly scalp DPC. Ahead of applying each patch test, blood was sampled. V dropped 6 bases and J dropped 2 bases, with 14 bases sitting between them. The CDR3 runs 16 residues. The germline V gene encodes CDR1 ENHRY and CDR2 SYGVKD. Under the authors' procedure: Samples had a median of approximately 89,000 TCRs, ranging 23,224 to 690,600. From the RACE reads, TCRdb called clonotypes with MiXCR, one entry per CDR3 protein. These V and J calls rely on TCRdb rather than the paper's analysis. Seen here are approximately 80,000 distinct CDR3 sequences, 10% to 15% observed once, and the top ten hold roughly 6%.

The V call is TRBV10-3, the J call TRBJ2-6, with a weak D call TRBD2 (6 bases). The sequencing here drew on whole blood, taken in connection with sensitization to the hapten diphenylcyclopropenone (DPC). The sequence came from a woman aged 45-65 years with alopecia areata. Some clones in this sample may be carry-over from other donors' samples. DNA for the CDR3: TGTGCCATCAGCGGGGACTCCTCGGCTGGGGCCAACGTCCTGACTTTC. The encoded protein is CAISGDSSAGANVLTF.